Below are 16 T cell receptor beta chains sequenced from a single sample in a study of CXCR3-negative and CXCR3-positive naive CD8 T cells. Preparation of TRB cDNA libraries relied on 5' RACE carrying UMI labels. For each CDR3 protein, TCRdb gives one entry from its re-call of the 5' RACE reads, without DNA. The sample holds 130,000 or so distinct CDR3 sequences. The sequenced sample consisted of naive CXCR3- CD8+ T cells from blood. Stated subset: CD45RO-CCR7+CD27+CD95- naive CD8+ T cells lacking CXCR3 (TNR3-). These receptors were taken from a human donor in good health. Some clones in this sample may be carry-over from other donors' samples.

The chain uses TRBV29-1 and TRBJ2-3; TCRdb's D call, TRBD1, is unchecked because there is no DNA. CDR1 and CDR2 (germline): SQVTM, ANQGSEA. The CDR3 has 15 amino acids. Here the CDR3 reads CSVEGTGVKADTQYF.

The chain is built from TRBV11-2 and TRBJ2-1; TCRdb returns TRBD1, unconfirmable since there is no DNA. Germline values: CDR1 SGHAT, CDR2 FQNNGV. The CDR3 sequence is 17 residues long. CDR3: CASSLRAPGVDQGEQFF.

The chain recombines TRBV7-6 with TRBJ1-5. CDR3 length: 18 residues. The germline CDR1 and CDR2 sequences are SGHVS and FNYEAQ. CDR3 protein: CASSLAQSTSYSNQPQHF.

The chain couples TRBV20-1 to TRBJ2-7. Germline lookup yields CDR1 DFQATT and CDR2 SNEGSKA (reference sequence). The CDR3 is 15 residues long. This CDR3 reads CSARDGVNAAYEQYF.

V gene TRBV19 combines with J gene TRBJ2-1; without DNA, the TCRdb call of TRBD2 cannot be checked. The length of the CDR3 is 14 residues. In germline, CDR1 is LNHDA, CDR2 SQIVND (reference sequence). This chain's CDR3 is CASSPGTSHREQFF.

V gene TRBV14 combines with J gene TRBJ2-3; TCRdb's assignment of TRBD2 cannot be checked, as there is no DNA. Germline V gene lookup returns CDR1 SGHDN and CDR2 FVKESK. This CDR3 contains 18 residues. The CDR3 sequence: CASSQGSVLEWGADTQYF.

The chain is built from TRBV29-1 and TRBJ1-3; TCRdb returns TRBD1, unconfirmable since there is no DNA. CDR1 SQVTM and CDR2 ANQGSEA come from the germline V gene. This CDR3 has 15 amino acids. CDR3 sequence reads: CSVEGTGSSGNTIYF.

The V gene is TRBV15, the J gene TRBJ1-6; there is no DNA to check the TCRdb D call of TRBD1. The CDR3 runs 16 residues. Germline V gene sequence: CDR1 LNHNV, CDR2 YYDKDF (reference sequence). The CDR3 region is CATSRDQWDIGSPLHF.

The rearrangement joins TRBV6-2 or TRBV6-3 to TRBJ2-5; TCRdb names TRBD1, which stays unverified in the absence of DNA. Germline V CDR1 and CDR2: MNHEY, SVGEGT. The CDR3 totals 15 residues. The CDR3 protein is CASSYQGQKEETQYF.

The chain employs TRBV28 and TRBJ2-1. CDR1 is MDHEN, CDR2 SYDVKM, per germline. The CDR3 is 14 residues long. This CDR3 reads CASSLSNPNNEQFF. Looking up the rest from reference TRBV28 and TRBJ2-1 gives the full variable domain: DVKVTQSSRYLVKRTGEKVFLECVQDMDHENMFWYRQDPGLGLRLIYFSYDVKMKEKGDIPEGYSVSREKKERFSLILESASTNQTSMYLCASSLSNPNNEQFFGPGTRLTVL.

The chain uses TRBV6-5 and TRBJ2-2; the D call of TRBD2 rests on TCRdb alone, since no DNA is present to check it. Germline CDR1 reads MNHEY; CDR2 reads SVGAGI. The CDR3 has 19 residues. CDR3 sequence reads: CASSYSLASGGRNTGVLFF.

The chain is built from TRBV7-9 and TRBJ2-1. The germline gives CDR1 SEHNR, CDR2 FQNEAQ (reference sequence). The CDR3 is 13 amino acids. This CDR3 reads CASSLAGQDEQFF.

The CDR3 sequence is CASSYDSLNTEAFF. The rearrangement links TRBV6-5 to TRBJ1-1; TCRdb's D call of TRBD1 is untestable without DNA. The CDR3 covers 14 residues. CDR1 MNHEY and CDR2 SVGAGI come from the germline V gene.

The V call is TRBV7-9, the J call TRBJ1-1; the D gene TCRdb calls, TRBD1, cannot be checked with no DNA. The germline CDR1 and CDR2 sequences are SEHNR and FQNEAQ (reference sequence). This CDR3 has 14 amino acids. The CDR3 loop reads CASSFPGQGGVAFF.

V and J are TRBV5-1 and TRBJ2-7; the D call of TRBD2 rests on TCRdb alone, since no DNA is present to check it. From germline, CDR1 is SGHRS and CDR2 YFSETQ. The CDR3 runs to 14 residues. The CDR3 is CASSLGLPTYEQYF.

This rearrangement joins TRBV29-1 to TRBJ2-7; TCRdb selects TRBD2, and the lack of DNA leaves this call unchecked. The CDR3 is 13 residues long. Germline values: CDR1 SQVTM, CDR2 ANQGSEA. Here the CDR3 reads CSVERGVSSEQYF.